These 22 T cell receptor beta chains were all obtained from the same sample, sequenced in a study of blood T cell repertoires in COVID-19. Using immunoSEQ multiplex PCR, the repertoire was profiled, and TCRdb retains in-frame clones only, with some absent. The data contain 45,000 to 60,000 clones, around 80% of them singletons. The sample taken for sequencing was peripheral blood. The receptors were sampled from a human donor with active or convalescent COVID-19. The donor label of this sample is uncertain.

The V call is TRBV11-2, the J call TRBJ2-7; D possibly corresponds to TRBD2 (6 bases). The CDR3 is 14 residues long. Trimming stripped 5 bases from V and 0 bases from J, with 11 bases between. Germline V lookup: CDR1 SGHAT, CDR2 FQNNGV. CDR3 nucleotide sequence: TGTGCCAGCAGCGTCCGACTAGTCTCCTACGAGCAGTACTTC. As protein: CASSVRLVSYEQYF.

The CDR3 here is CASSPDRGGGYTF. For the CDR3, the DNA is TGCGCCAGCAGCCCGGACAGGGGCGGCGGCTACACCTTC. The rearrangement uses TRBV5-1 and TRBJ1-2; 9 positions agree with TRBD1. CDR3 length equals 13 residues. Germline V gives CDR1 SGHRS, CDR2 YFSETQ. J was trimmed by 8 bases and V by 4 bases; bases with no gene match: 6.

The chain uses TRBV19 and TRBJ1-1; maybe TRBD1 (5 bases). Germline CDR1 reads LNHDA; CDR2 reads SQIVND (reference sequence). The V end lost 8 bases, the J end lost 0 bases, and 13 bases lay between the germline ends. CDR3 length: 14 amino acids. Here the CDR3 reads CASGGWILNTEAFF. CDR3 nucleotide sequence: TGTGCCAGTGGGGGGTGGATACTGAACACTGAAGCTTTCTTT.

This clone appeared once. The rearrangement links TRBV10-3 to TRBJ2-7; 8 nucleotides match TRBD2. Germline V gene sequence: CDR1 ENHRY, CDR2 SYGVKD. The CDR3 is 17 residues long. V trimming: 8 bases; J trimming: 2 bases; junction bases outside the gene matches: 17. The CDR3 reads CAIQGYGSSGYTYEQYF. The CDR3, as DNA: TGTGCCATCCAAGGGTACGGGTCTAGCGGGTACACCTACGAGCAGTACTTC.

This clone was counted between two and nine times. The chain employs TRBV10-3 and TRBJ2-2; possibly TRBD2 for D (6 bases). V gave up 0 bases and J gave up 4 bases, with 9 bases separating them. The CDR3 sequence is 15 residues long. The germline CDR1 and CDR2 sequences are ENHRY and SYGVKD. In DNA, the CDR3 is TGTGCCATCAGTGAGTCGCTCGGGAGCACCGGGGAGCTGTTTTTT. The encoded protein is CAISESLGSTGELFF.

This clone was seen only a few times. The chain joins TRBV6-5 to TRBJ1-1; TRBD1 is a possible D gene (5 bases). Germline CDR1 is MNHEY and CDR2 is SVGAGI. Trimming took 6 bases from V and 0 from J, leaving 14 bases between them. The CDR3 totals 15 residues. For the CDR3, the DNA is TGTGCCAGCAGCTGGGGGGAGACAGTGAACACTGAAGCTTTCTTT. It codes for CASSWGETVNTEAFF.

The V and J genes are TRBV2 and TRBJ1-2, with D possibly matching TRBD1 (6 bases). V shed 8 bases and J shed 3 bases, with 16 bases lying between them. The germline V gene encodes CDR1 SNHLY and CDR2 FYNNEI. This CDR3 contains 14 residues. CDR3 DNA sequence: TGTGCCAGCCTCGGGGGGCGCTTTCACTATGGCTACACCTTC. Translation gives CASLGGRFHYGYTF.

The CDR3 spells CASSSGQGGSQPQHF. The CDR3 region has the DNA TGTGCCAGCTCATCCGGACAGGGCGGTAGTCAGCCCCAGCATTTT. This chain connects TRBV18 to TRBJ1-5, with 8 positions matching TRBD1. The V gene's germline CDR1 is KGHSH and CDR2 LQKENI. The junction had 9 bases not matched to a gene; V was cut back by 5 bases and J by 6 bases. This CDR3 region has 15 residues.

V is TRBV10-3 and J is TRBJ1-2, with 8 positions matching TRBD1. The CDR3 length is 14 residues. The J segment lost 2 bases and the V segment lost 3 bases, leaving 2 bases of the junction unmatched. CDR1 and CDR2 (germline): ENHRY, SYGVKD. CDR3 amino acids: CAISDTGGNYGYTF. CDR3 coding DNA: TGTGCCATCAGTGACACAGGGGGAAACTATGGCTACACCTTC.

This chain joins TRBV3-1 (or the pseudogene TRBV3-2) and TRBJ2-2; possible D gene TRBD1, 5 bases. CDR3 length: 15 amino acids. V gave up 6 bases and J gave up 4 bases, with 15 bases separating them. Germline V lookup: CDR1 LGHDT, CDR2 YNNKEL (reference sequence). CDR3 nucleotides: TGTGCCAGCAGATACTTAGGGGTGGGCACCGGGGAGCTGTTTTTT. Translation gives CASRYLGVGTGELFF.

The chain is built from TRBV30 and TRBJ2-1; no clear D. The CDR3 loop spans 11 amino acids. In germline, CDR1 is GTSNPN, CDR2 SVGIG (reference sequence). The V end lost 0 bases, the J end lost 8 bases, and 5 bases lay between the germline ends. The CDR3: CAWSVSDEQFF. DNA for the CDR3: TGTGCCTGGAGTGTCTCGGATGAGCAGTTCTTC.

This clone was seen a handful of times. CDR3 DNA: TGTGCCAGCATCAGAGGGGGGGCGAACAATGAGCAGTTCTTC. This encodes CASIRGGANNEQFF. The genes are TRBV28 and TRBJ2-1; D perhaps matches TRBD2 (7 bases). The CDR3 length is 14 residues. Trimming left V 7 bases short and J 5 bases short, with 15 bases between. CDR1 is MDHEN and CDR2 is SYDVKM in the germline V gene.

The chain couples TRBV12-3 or TRBV12-4 to TRBJ2-7, with TRBD1 matching over 7 bases. V lost 6 bases and J lost 2; bases outside the gene matches: 4. CDR3 length: 13 residues. As DNA, the CDR3 is TGTGCCAGCAGCCCCGGACAGGCCTACGAGCAGTACTTC. Amino acids: CASSPGQAYEQYF.

The V gene is TRBV7-7, the J gene TRBJ2-7, with TRBD1 matching over 11 bases. The length of the CDR3 is 13 residues. V lost 3 bases to trimming and J lost 5 bases; unmatched junction nucleotides: 0. Germline CDR1 SSHAT, CDR2 FNYEAQ (reference sequence). DNA for the CDR3: TGTGCCAGCAGCTTGGGACAGGGGGACGAGCAGTACTTC. Its protein is CASSLGQGDEQYF.

The chain combines TRBV19 with TRBJ2-2; tentative D call: TRBD2 (5 bases). This CDR3 is 18 amino acids long. V gave up 4 bases and J gave up 4 bases, with 22 bases separating them. CDR1 is LNHDA, CDR2 SQIVND, per germline (reference sequence). The CDR3 spells CASSTRVTGPRGTGELFF. DNA for the CDR3: TGTGCCAGTAGTACTAGGGTCACGGGCCCCCGGGGCACCGGGGAGCTGTTTTTT.

V gene TRBV10-3 combines with J gene TRBJ1-3; tentatively, D is TRBD1 (5 bases). Germline V CDR1 and CDR2: ENHRY, SYGVKD. Trimming cost V 3 bases and J 4 bases, with 19 bases left between them. The CDR3 sequence is 17 residues long. DNA for the CDR3: TGTGCCATCAGTGATATATCCGCAGGGATTTCGGGAAACACCATATATTTT. Translation: CAISDISAGISGNTIYF.

This rearrangement joins TRBV10-1 to TRBJ2-2; TRBD1 matches at 11 bases. CDR3 size: 17 residues. Germline V lookup: CDR1 WNHNN, CDR2 SYGVQD (reference sequence). The V segment lost 4 bases and the J segment 3 bases; nucleotides outside the gene matches: 7. The CDR3 DNA is TGCGCCAGCAGTGGGCATGGGGACAGGGGGTACACCGGGGAGCTGTTTTTT. As protein: CASSGHGDRGYTGELFF.

The J gene is TRBJ1-2, the V gene TRBV19; the D gene is possibly TRBD1 (5 bases). Germline CDR1 reads LNHDA; CDR2 reads SQIVND (reference sequence). V shed 2 bases and J shed 1 base, with 11 bases lying between them. CDR3 length: 15 amino acids. The CDR3 nucleotides read TGTGCCAGTAGTATATGGCGGGGCTATAACTATGGCTACACCTTC. Protein: CASSIWRGYNYGYTF.

The chain combines TRBV3-1 (or the pseudogene TRBV3-2) with TRBJ1-3, with D possibly matching TRBD1 (5 bases). The CDR3 spans 15 residues. Germline CDR1 reads LGHDT; CDR2 reads YNNKEL (reference sequence). V was clipped by 4 bases and J by 0 bases, with 10 bases between them. The chain's CDR3 is CASSLRQTSGNTIYF. The CDR3, as DNA: TGTGCCAGCAGCCTCCGACAGACCTCTGGAAACACCATATATTTT.

This clone was seen a few times. The chain employs TRBV9 and TRBJ1-5; 8 bases are shared with TRBD1. The germline V gene has CDR1 SGDLS and CDR2 YYNGEE. The J segment lost 3 bases and the V segment lost 4 bases, leaving 3 bases of the junction unmatched. The CDR3 is 14 residues long. CDR3 in amino acids: CASSRTGTNQPQHF. The CDR3 nucleotides are TGTGCCAGCAGCCGGACAGGGACCAATCAGCCCCAGCATTTT.

The chain combines TRBV3-1 (or the pseudogene TRBV3-2) with TRBJ1-2, with 10 bases fitting TRBD1. The CDR3 has 15 amino acids. The ends lost 4 bases at V and 8 bases at J; junction bases unmatched: 10. The germline V gene encodes CDR1 LGHDT and CDR2 YNNKEL (reference sequence). The DNA of the CDR3 is TGTGCCAGCAGCCGAGTGGGACAGGGGTCGGGAGGCTACACCTTC. This translates into CASSRVGQGSGGYTF.

The chain recombines TRBV4-3 with TRBJ2-7, with D maybe TRBD2 (5 bases). Between the trimmed V and J ends, which lost 0 bases and 3 bases, there was a span of 6 bases. The CDR3 length is 13 residues. Germline loops: CDR1 LGHNA, CDR2 YSLEER. CDR3 residues: CASSQDAGYEQYF. The CDR3 DNA follows: TGCGCCAGCAGCCAAGATGCGGGCTACGAGCAGTACTTC.